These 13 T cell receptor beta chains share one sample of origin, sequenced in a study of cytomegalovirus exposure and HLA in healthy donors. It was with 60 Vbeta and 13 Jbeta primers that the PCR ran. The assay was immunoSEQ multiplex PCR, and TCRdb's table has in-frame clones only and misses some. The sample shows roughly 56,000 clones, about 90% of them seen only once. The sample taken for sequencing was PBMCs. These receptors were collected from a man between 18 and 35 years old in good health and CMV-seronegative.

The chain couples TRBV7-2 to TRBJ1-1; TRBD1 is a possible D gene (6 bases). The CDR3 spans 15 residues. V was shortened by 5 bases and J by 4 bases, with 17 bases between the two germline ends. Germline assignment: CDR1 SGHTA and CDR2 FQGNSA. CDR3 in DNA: TGTGCCAGCAGCCCCCAGAAGGGGGGGCTCACTGAAGCTTTCTTT. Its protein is CASSPQKGGLTEAFF.

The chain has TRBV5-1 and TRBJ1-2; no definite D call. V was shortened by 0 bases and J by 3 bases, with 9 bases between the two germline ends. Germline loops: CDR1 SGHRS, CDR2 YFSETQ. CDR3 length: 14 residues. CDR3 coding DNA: TGCGCCAGCAGCTTGGAAGGAGGAGACTATGGCTACACCTTC. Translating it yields CASSLEGGDYGYTF.

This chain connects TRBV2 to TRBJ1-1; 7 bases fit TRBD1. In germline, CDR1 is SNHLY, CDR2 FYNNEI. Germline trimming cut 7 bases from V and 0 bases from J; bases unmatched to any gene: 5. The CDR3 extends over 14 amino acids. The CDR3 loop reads CASTKDRMNTEAFF. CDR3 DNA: TGTGCCAGCACTAAGGACAGGATGAACACTGAAGCTTTCTTT.

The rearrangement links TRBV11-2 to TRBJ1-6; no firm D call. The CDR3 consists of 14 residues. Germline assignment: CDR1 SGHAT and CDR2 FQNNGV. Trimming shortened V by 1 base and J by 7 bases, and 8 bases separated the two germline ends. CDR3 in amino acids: CASSLGDTNSPLHF. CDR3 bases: TGTGCCAGCAGCTTAGGTGACACGAATTCACCCCTCCACTTT.

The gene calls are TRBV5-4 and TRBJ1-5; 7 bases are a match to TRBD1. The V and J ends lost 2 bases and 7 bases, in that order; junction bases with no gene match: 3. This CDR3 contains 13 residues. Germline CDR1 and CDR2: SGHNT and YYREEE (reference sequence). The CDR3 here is CASSFDRDQPQHF. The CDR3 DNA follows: TGTGCCAGCAGCTTCGACAGGGACCAGCCCCAGCATTTT.

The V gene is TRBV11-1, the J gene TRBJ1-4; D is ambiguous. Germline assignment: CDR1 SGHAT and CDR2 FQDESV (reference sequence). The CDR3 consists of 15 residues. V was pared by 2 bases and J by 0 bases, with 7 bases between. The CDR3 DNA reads TGTGCCAGCAGCTTACTGAGTGCAACTAATGAAAAACTGTTTTTT. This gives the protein CASSLLSATNEKLFF. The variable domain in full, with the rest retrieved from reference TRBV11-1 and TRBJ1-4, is EAEVAQSPRYKITEKSQAVAFWCDPISGHATLYWYRQILGQGPELLVQFQDESVVDDSQLPKDRFSAERLKGVDSTLKIQPAELGDSAMYLCASSLLSATNEKLFFGSGTQLSVL.

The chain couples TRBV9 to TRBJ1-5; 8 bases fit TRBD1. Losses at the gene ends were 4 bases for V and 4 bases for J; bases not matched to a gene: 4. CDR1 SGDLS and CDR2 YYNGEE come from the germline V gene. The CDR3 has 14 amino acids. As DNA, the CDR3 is TGTGCCAGCAGCCGGACAGGGAAGAATCAGCCCCAGCATTTT. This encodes CASSRTGKNQPQHF. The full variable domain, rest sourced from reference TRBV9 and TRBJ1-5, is DSGVTQTPKHLITATGQRVTLRCSPRSGDLSVYWYQQSLDQGLQFLIQYYNGEERAKGNILERFSAQQFPDLHSELNLSSLELGDSALYFCASSRTGKNQPQHFGDGTRLSIL.

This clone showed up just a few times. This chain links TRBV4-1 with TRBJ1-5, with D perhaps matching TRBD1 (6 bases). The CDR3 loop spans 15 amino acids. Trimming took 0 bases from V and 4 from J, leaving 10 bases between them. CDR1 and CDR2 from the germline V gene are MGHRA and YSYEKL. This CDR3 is CASSQEGAGNQPQHF. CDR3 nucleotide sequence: TGCGCCAGCAGCCAAGAGGGGGCCGGGAATCAGCCCCAGCATTTT.

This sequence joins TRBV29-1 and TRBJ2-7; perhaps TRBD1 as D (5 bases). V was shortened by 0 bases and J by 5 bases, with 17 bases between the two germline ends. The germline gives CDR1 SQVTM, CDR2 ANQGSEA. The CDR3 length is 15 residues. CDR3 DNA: TGCAGCGTTGAAGATCGGCAGGGAATGATGAACGAGCAGTACTTC. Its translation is CSVEDRQGMMNEQYF.

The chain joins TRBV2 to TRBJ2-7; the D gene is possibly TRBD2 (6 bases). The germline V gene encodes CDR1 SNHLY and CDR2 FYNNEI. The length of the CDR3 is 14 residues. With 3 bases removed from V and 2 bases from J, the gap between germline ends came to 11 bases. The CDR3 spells CASSEWDSTYEQYF. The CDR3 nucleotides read TGTGCCAGCAGTGAGTGGGACTCGACCTACGAGCAGTACTTC.

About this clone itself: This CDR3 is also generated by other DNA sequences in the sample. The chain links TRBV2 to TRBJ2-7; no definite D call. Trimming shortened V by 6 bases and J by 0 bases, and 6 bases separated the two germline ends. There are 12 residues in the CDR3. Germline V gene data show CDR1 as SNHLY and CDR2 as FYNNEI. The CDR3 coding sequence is TGTGCCAGCAGGCGTGACTCCTACGAGCAGTACTTC. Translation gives CASRRDSYEQYF.

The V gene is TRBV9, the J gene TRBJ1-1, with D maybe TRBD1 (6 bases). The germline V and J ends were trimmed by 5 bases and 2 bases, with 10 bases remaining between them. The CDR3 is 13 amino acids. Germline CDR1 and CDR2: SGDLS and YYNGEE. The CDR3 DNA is TGTGCCAGCAGTAGGGGGATTAACACTGAAGCTTTCTTT. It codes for CASSRGINTEAFF.

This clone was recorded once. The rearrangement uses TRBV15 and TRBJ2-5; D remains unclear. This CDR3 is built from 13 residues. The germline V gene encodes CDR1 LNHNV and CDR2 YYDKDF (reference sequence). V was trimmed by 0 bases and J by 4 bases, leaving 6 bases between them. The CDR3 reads CATSRDGRETQYF. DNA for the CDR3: TGTGCCACCAGCAGAGATGGGCGAGAGACCCAGTACTTC.